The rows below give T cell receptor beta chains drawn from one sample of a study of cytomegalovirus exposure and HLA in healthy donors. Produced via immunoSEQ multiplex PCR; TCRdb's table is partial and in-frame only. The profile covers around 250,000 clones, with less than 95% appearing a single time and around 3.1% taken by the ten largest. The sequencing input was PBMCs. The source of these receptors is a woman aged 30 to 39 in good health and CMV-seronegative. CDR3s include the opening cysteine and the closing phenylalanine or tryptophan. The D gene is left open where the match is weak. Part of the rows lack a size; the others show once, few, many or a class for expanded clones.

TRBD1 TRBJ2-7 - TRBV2 CASSDGDRGTYEQYF TGTGCCAGCAGTGACGGGGACAGGGGCACCTACGAGCAGTACTTC
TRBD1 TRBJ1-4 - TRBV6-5 CASSYSGAGGEKLFF TGTGCCAGCAGTTACTCAGGAGCAGGGGGAGAAAAACTGTTTTTT
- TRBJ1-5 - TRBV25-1 CASSDLGNQPQHF TGTGCCAGCAGTGATCTAGGCAATCAGCCCCAGCATTTT
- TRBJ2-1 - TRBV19 CASSIELRREQFF TGTGCCAGTAGTATAGAGTTACGGAGGGAGCAGTTCTTC
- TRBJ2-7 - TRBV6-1 CASSSLADEQYF TGTGCCAGCAGTTCTTTAGCAGACGAGCAGTACTTC
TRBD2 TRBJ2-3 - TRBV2 CASSSSGMGTDTQYF TGTGCCAGCAGTTCTAGCGGGATGGGGACAGATACGCAGTATTTT
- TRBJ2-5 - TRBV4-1 CASSQSGRETQYF TGCGCCAGCAGCCAATCCGGGCGAGAGACCCAGTACTTC
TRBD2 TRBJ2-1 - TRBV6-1 CASWGTSGNEQFF TGTGCCAGCTGGGGGACTAGCGGAAATGAGCAGTTCTTC
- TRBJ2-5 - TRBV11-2 CASSLMGETQYF TGTGCCAGCAGCTTAATGGGGGAGACCCAGTACTTC
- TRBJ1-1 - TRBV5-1 CASSLGLNTEAFF TGCGCCAGCAGCTTGGGGCTGAACACTGAAGCTTTCTTT
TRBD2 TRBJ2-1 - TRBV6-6 CASSLTSGRANEQFF TGTGCCAGCAGCCTAACTAGCGGGAGGGCCAATGAGCAGTTCTTC
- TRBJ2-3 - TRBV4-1 CASSSLVGFVDTQYF TGCGCCAGCAGCTCGCTAGTTGGTTTCGTTGATACGCAGTATTTT
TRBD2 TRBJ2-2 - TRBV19 CASKTAGGNTGELFF TGTGCCAGTAAAACCGCGGGAGGGAACACCGGGGAGCTGTTTTTT
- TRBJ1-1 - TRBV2 CASSEGLNWLEAFF TGTGCCAGCAGTGAAGGATTGAATTGGCTAGAAGCTTTCTTT
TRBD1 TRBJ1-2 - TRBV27 CASSPGTGDGYTF TGTGCCAGCAGTCCCGGGACAGGGGATGGCTACACCTTC
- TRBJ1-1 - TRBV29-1 CSVEDHIHTEAFF TGCAGCGTTGAAGATCACATTCACACTGAAGCTTTCTTT
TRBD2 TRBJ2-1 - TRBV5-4 CASGREGRIPFF TGTGCCAGCGGTCGGGAGGGGCGCATTCCGTTCTTC
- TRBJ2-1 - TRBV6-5 CASSYRGPNEQFF TGTGCCAGCAGTTACCGTGGACCAAATGAGCAGTTCTTC
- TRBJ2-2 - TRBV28 CASSPVVSYTGELFF TGTGCCAGCAGTCCCGTTGTGAGCTACACCGGGGAGCTGTTTTTT
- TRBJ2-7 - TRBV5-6 CASSHPSSGYEQYF TGTGCCAGCAGCCACCCCTCTTCGGGTTACGAGCAGTACTTC
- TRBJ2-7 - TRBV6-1 CATPSRADPYEQYF TGTGCCACACCTTCGCGAGCGGATCCCTACGAGCAGTACTTC
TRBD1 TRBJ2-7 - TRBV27 CASSPPDRAYEQYF TGTGCCAGCAGTCCACCCGACAGGGCCTACGAGCAGTACTTC
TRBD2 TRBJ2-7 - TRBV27 CASRLAPSSYEQYF TGTGCCAGCAGACTAGCGCCTAGCTCCTACGAGCAGTACTTC
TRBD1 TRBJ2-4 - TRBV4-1 CASSQDQGAGAKNIQYF TGCGCCAGCAGCCAAGACCAGGGGGCCGGGGCCAAAAACATTCAGTACTTC
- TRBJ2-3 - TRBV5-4 CATRGVADTQYF TGTGCCACCCGAGGGGTGGCAGATACGCAGTATTTT
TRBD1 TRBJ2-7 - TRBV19 CASSEPGTGGLEQYF TGTGCCAGTAGTGAACCCGGGACAGGGGGCCTCGAGCAGTACTTC
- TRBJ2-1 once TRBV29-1 CSVVRRDRSYNEQFF TGCAGCGTCGTCCGGCGGGATAGATCCTACAATGAGCAGTTCTTC
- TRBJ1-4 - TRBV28 CASSLPGYHSTNEKLFF TGTGCCAGCAGTTTACCGGGGTACCACTCAACTAATGAAAAACTGTTTTTT
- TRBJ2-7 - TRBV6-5 CASSYEAGPHSYEQYF TGTGCCAGCAGTTACGAGGCAGGGCCCCACTCCTACGAGCAGTACTTC
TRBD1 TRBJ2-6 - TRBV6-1 CASSEGTGVISGANVLTF TGTGCCAGCAGTGAAGGGACAGGGGTAATCTCTGGGGCCAACGTCCTGACTTTC
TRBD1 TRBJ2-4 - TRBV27 CASSLFSDRVQYF TGTGCCAGCAGTTTATTTTCCGACAGGGTTCAGTACTTC
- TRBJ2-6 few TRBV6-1 CASSEGQSGANVLTF TGTGCCAGCAGTGAAGGACAGTCTGGGGCCAACGTCCTGACTTTC
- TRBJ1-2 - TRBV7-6 CASSLDSGVVANYGYTF TGTGCCAGCAGCTTAGATTCGGGAGTAGTGGCTAACTATGGCTACACCTTC
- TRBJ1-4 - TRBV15 CATSRDQGLEKLFF TGTGCCACCAGCAGAGACCAGGGGCTTGAAAAACTGTTTTTT
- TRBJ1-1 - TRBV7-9 CASSPGQLNTEAFF TGTGCCAGCAGCCCGGGCCAGCTGAACACTGAAGCTTTCTTT
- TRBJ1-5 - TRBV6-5 CASSYSPGEPQHF TGTGCCAGCAGTTACTCACCAGGGGAGCCCCAGCATTTT
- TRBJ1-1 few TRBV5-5 CASSTVGNTEAFF TGTGCCAGCAGCACCGTAGGTAACACTGAAGCTTTCTTT
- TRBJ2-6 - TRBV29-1 CSVNEVFGANVLTF TGCAGCGTGAATGAGGTGTTTGGGGCCAACGTCCTGACTTTC
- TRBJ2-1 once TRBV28 CASSLKRSNYNEQFF TGTGCCAGCAGTTTAAAGAGAAGCAACTACAATGAGCAGTTCTTC
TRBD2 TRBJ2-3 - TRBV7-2 CASSRGASGRASTDTQYF TGTGCCAGCAGCCGCGGGGCTAGCGGGAGGGCCAGCACAGATACGCAGTATTTT
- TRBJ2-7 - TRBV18 CASSPLGYEQYF TGTGCCAGCTCACCGCTAGGGTACGAGCAGTACTTC